Each of the 14 T cell receptor beta chains below was sequenced from the same sample in a study of post-analysis software for immune sequencing data. Unique molecular identifiers were carried by the TCR beta cDNA libraries. A single record per CDR3 protein comes from TCRdb applying MiXCR to the PCR reads. The sample holds about 380,000 distinct CDR3 sequences, less than 40% seen once. These receptors' targets are unknown. Broader study findings: Roughly 5 TRBV segments, TRBV5-6, TRBV5-1 and TRBV20-1 among them, were found more frequent in patients than controls.

Input material: blood. Source of these receptors: a girl aged 10 to 17 with multiple sclerosis.

The chain combines TRBV12-3 or TRBV12-4 with TRBJ1-1, with TRBD1 identical over 8 bases. Unmatched junction bases numbered 9, after V lost 5 bases and J lost 4 bases. The CDR3 has 15 amino acids. The CDR3 DNA reads TGTGCCAGCAGTCTCGCAGACACAGGGGGCACTGAAGCTTTCTTT. Translating gives CASSLADTGGTEAFF.

There are many counts of this clonotype. The chain recombines TRBV12-3 or TRBV12-4 with TRBJ2-7; 7 nucleotides agree with TRBD1. There are 13 residues in the CDR3. J lost 5 bases, V lost 1 base, and 2 bases had no gene match. CDR3 region: CASSLGQGDEQYF. As DNA, the CDR3 is TGTGCCAGCAGTTTAGGACAGGGCGACGAGCAGTACTTC.

The chain uses TRBV20-1 and TRBJ1-1; 7 positions agree with TRBD1. The CDR3 sequence is 12 residues long. Trimming took 5 bases from V and 12 from J; bases not matched to a gene: 12. In germline, CDR1 is DFQATT, CDR2 SNEGSKA (reference sequence). The CDR3 DNA reads TGCAGTGCTGAGACAGGGACCCCTCGAACTTTCTTT. Its translation is CSAETGTPRTFF.

This clonotype came up a few times. Germline is not matched at one junction end, which may reflect a read error. The chain carries TRBV7-7 and TRBJ2-3, with unresolved D. This CDR3 comprises 13 residues. Germline V gene sequence: CDR1 SSHAT, CDR2 FNYEAQ (reference sequence). The CDR3 nucleotides read TGTGCTAGCAGCTGGGTGCCCCTTGATACGCAGTATTTT. It codes for CASSWVPLDTQYF.

The V call is TRBV10-3, the J call TRBJ1-4, with unresolved D. There are 13 residues in the CDR3. V dropped 10 bases and J dropped 7 bases, with 16 bases sitting between them. Germline V lookup: CDR1 ENHRY, CDR2 SYGVKD. The CDR3: CATKPPDAEKLFF. As DNA, the CDR3 is TGTGCCACCAAGCCCCCGGACGCTGAAAAACTGTTTTTT.

The rearrangement uses TRBV14 and TRBJ2-7; a weak D match, TRBD1 (6 bases). V was clipped by 2 bases and J by 3 bases, with 17 bases between them. Germline CDR1 and CDR2: SGHDN and FVKESK. The CDR3 length is 16 residues. In DNA, the CDR3 is TGTGCCAGCAGCCAAAGACCGGGACATGAGATCTACGAGCAGTACTTC. Encoded protein: CASSQRPGHEIYEQYF.

This clonotype has just one count. V usage is TRBV12-3 or TRBV12-4 and J usage is TRBJ1-2; a possible D gene is TRBD1 (5 bases). The CDR3 sequence is 14 residues long. V lost 3 bases to trimming and J lost 4 bases, with 12 bases between them. The CDR3 DNA is TGTGCCAGCAGTTTTAGTAATGGGGGCTATGGCTACACCTTC. As protein: CASSFSNGGYGYTF.

V gene TRBV7-6 combines with J gene TRBJ2-5; possibly TRBD2 for D (5 bases). This CDR3 has 12 amino acids. Trimming shortened V by 5 bases and J by 9 bases, and 13 bases separated the two germline ends. Germline loops: CDR1 SGHVS, CDR2 FNYEAQ. Here the CDR3 DNA reads TGTGCCAGCAGCCCCCGTTTGGAGGCCCAGTACTTC. This translates into CASSPRLEAQYF.

The chain uses TRBV12-3 or TRBV12-4 and TRBJ2-3; no definite D call. The CDR3 spans 15 residues. V was pared by 5 bases and J by 0 bases, with 12 bases between. CDR3 loop: CASSPNSLSTDTQYF. For the CDR3, the DNA is TGTGCCAGCAGTCCAAATAGCCTTAGCACAGATACGCAGTATTTT.

The chain is built from TRBV5-1 and TRBJ2-5; D unclear. V lost 0 bases to trimming and J lost 5 bases, with 11 bases between them. CDR1 is SGHRS and CDR2 is YFSETQ in the germline V gene. The CDR3 has 14 amino acids. Here the CDR3 reads CASSLVVGGETQYF. CDR3 bases: TGCGCCAGCAGCTTGGTTGTGGGCGGCGAGACCCAGTACTTC.

This clonotype was picked up many times. This chain connects TRBV29-1 to TRBJ2-3; D not certain. Deletions cut 3 bases from V and 0 bases from J, with 13 bases between. CDR3 size: 15 residues. Germline loops: CDR1 SQVTM, CDR2 ANQGSEA. CDR3 residues: CSVDPGSLSTDTQYF. CDR3 nucleotide sequence: TGCAGCGTTGACCCTGGCAGCCTTAGCACAGATACGCAGTATTTT.

CDR3 loop: CASRQNRGSSYNEQFF. CDR3 nucleotides: TGTGCCAGCAGACAGAACCGGGGTAGCTCCTACAATGAGCAGTTCTTC. The chain couples TRBV7-9 to TRBJ2-1; a weak D match, TRBD2 (5 bases). V lost 6 bases to trimming and J lost 0 bases, with 15 bases between them. The CDR3 runs 16 residues. Germline V lookup: CDR1 SEHNR, CDR2 FQNEAQ (reference sequence). Drawing the rest from reference TRBV7-9 and TRBJ2-1, the complete variable domain is DTGVSQNPRHKITKRGQNVTFRCDPISEHNRLYWYRQTLGQGPEFLTYFQNEAQLEKSRLLSDRFSAERPKGSFSTLEIQRTEQGDSAMYLCASRQNRGSSYNEQFFGPGTRLTVL.

The J gene is TRBJ2-1, the V gene TRBV20-1; 7 nucleotides agree with TRBD2. The CDR3 loop spans 15 amino acids. Germline V lookup: CDR1 DFQATT, CDR2 SNEGSKA (reference sequence). The J segment lost 3 bases and the V segment lost 2 bases, leaving 7 bases of the junction unmatched. In DNA form, the CDR3 reads TGCAGTGCTAGAATCTCCTGGGGGGGCTACAATGAGCAGTTCTTC. Translating gives CSARISWGGYNEQFF.

The CDR3 DNA reads TGCGCCAGCAGCCAAGTCGCTTTCATGAACACTGAAGCTTTCTTT. It yields the protein CASSQVAFMNTEAFF. The chain uses TRBV4-1 and TRBJ1-1; D unresolved. The CDR3 extends over 15 amino acids. V lost 1 base and J lost 0, with 9 bases in between. Germline V CDR1 and CDR2: MGHRA, YSYEKL.